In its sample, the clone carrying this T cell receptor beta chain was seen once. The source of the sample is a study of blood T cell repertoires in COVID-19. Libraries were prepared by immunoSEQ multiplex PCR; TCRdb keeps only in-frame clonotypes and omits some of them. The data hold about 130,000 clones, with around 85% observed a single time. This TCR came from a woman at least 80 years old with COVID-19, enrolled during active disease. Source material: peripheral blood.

CDR3 nucleotide sequence: TGTGCCAGCAGCTCAGGGGGGAACACCGGGGAGCTGTTTTTT. It specifies CASSSGGNTGELFF. The chain links TRBV7-6 to TRBJ2-2; 7 nucleotides align to TRBD1. V trimming: 4 bases; J trimming: 1 base; junction bases outside the gene matches: 0. The CDR3 totals 14 residues. Germline V CDR1 and CDR2: SGHVS, FNYEAQ.